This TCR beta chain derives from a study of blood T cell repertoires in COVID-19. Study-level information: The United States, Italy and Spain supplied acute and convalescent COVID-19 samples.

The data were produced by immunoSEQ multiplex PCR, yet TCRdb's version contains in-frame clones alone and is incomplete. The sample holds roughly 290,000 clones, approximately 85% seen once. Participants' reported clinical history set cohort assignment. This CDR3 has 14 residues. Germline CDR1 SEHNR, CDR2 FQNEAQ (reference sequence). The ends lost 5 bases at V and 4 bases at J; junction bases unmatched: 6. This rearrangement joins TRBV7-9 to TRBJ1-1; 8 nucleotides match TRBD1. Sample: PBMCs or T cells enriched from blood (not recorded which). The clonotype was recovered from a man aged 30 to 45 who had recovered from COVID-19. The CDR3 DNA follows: TGTGCCAGCAGCACGACAGGGGCGGGCACTGAAGCTTTCTTT. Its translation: CASSTTGAGTEAFF. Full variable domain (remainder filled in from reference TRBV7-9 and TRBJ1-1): DTGVSQNPRHKITKRGQNVTFRCDPISEHNRLYWYRQTLGQGPEFLTYFQNEAQLEKSRLLSDRFSAERPKGSFSTLEIQRTEQGDSAMYLCASSTTGAGTEAFFGQGTRLTVV.